This T cell receptor beta chain was identified during a study of T cells in Graves' hyperthyroidism and ophthalmopathy. Study outcomes and limitations: Also found in blood were most expanded thyroid clonotypes above 0.001. The model made its ophthalmopathy prediction, and onset followed a median approximately six months later.

This clonotype appeared many times. The antigen remains undetermined. Each patient was aged 18 to 65 and had newly diagnosed hyperthyroidism of under 2 months' duration. Not enrolled were patients with uncontrolled infection, other autoimmune disease, pregnancy or lactation. The V end lost 5 bases, the J end lost 1 base, and 14 bases lay between the germline ends. Germline V gives CDR1 SEHNR, CDR2 FQNEAQ (reference sequence). The CDR3 contains 15 residues. From RNA transcripts, TCR beta CDR3 regions were amplified. RT-PCR in the first round (using the HTBI primer set) targeted the TCR CDR3. Via MiXCR, TCRdb re-called the multiplex PCR reads, giving one row per CDR3 protein. The repertoire holds approximately 100,000 distinct CDR3 sequences, with over 45% as singletons.

This sequence originates from a man in his forties or fifties with Graves' hyperthyroidism. The chain carries TRBV7-9 and TRBJ1-1; D is perhaps TRBD1 (5 bases). Material: blood. The CDR3, as DNA: TGTGCCAGCAGCCAAACCGGGACCCAGAACACTGAAGCTTTCTTT. Translation: CASSQTGTQNTEAFF.